Below are 13 T cell receptor beta chains sequenced from a single sample in a study of blood T cells in healthy people across ages. The second PCR ran roughly 6 to 12 cycles with a sample-barcoded 5' primer and J-beta primers. TCRdb fed the 5' RACE reads into MiXCR, producing one record per CDR3 protein. This sample has 650,000 to 1,000,000 distinct CDR3 sequences, with less than 60% found just once. What was sequenced was blood. These receptors all come from a man at least 80 years old in good health.

The chain combines TRBV20-1 with TRBJ2-1; TRBD1 aligns across 8 bases. J gave up 8 bases and V 4 bases, and 10 bases lay outside the gene matches. The CDR3 totals 14 residues. CDR1 DFQATT and CDR2 SNEGSKA come from the germline V gene (reference sequence). This CDR3 is CSAKRPGGSDEQFF. In DNA form, the CDR3 reads TGCAGTGCTAAGAGACCAGGGGGCAGCGATGAGCAGTTCTTC.

This clonotype appeared many times. The chain couples TRBV29-1 to TRBJ2-3; D is uncertain. V was cut by 5 bases and J by 4 bases, with 10 bases left in between. The CDR3 is made up of 12 amino acids. Germline values: CDR1 SQVTM, CDR2 ANQGSEA. The CDR3 is CSVRSAADTQYF. For the CDR3, the DNA is TGCAGCGTTCGTTCGGCGGCAGATACGCAGTATTTT.

This clonotype has ten or more counts. The V and J genes are TRBV30 and TRBJ2-7, with 7 bases identical to TRBD1. J was trimmed by 2 bases and V by 6 bases; bases with no gene match: 1. This CDR3 region has 11 residues. The germline CDR1 and CDR2 sequences are GTSNPN and SVGIG (reference sequence). CDR3 residues: CACGTAYEQYF. The CDR3 DNA sequence: TGTGCCTGCGGGACAGCCTACGAGCAGTACTTC.

The gene calls are TRBV15 and TRBJ2-6; 8 positions match TRBD2. V gave up 8 bases and J gave up 4 bases; unmatched junction bases: 7. The length of the CDR3 is 15 residues. Germline V gives CDR1 LNHNV, CDR2 YYDKDF (reference sequence). In DNA, the CDR3 is TGTGCCACCCTCGGGGGGGCAATGGGGGCCAACGTCCTGACTTTC. Its protein is CATLGGAMGANVLTF.

The chain combines TRBV20-1 with TRBJ2-1, with D tentatively TRBD1 (6 bases). The DNA end is more similar to TRBJ2-7, so the J call may be wrong. CDR3 length: 15 residues. The germline CDR1 and CDR2 sequences are DFQATT and SNEGSKA (reference sequence). CDR3 loop: CSARDGQIPLNEQYF. The CDR3 DNA sequence: TGCAGTGCTAGAGACGGACAGATCCCTCTCAATGAGCAGTACTTC.

V usage is TRBV12-3 or TRBV12-4 and J usage is TRBJ2-1, with D uncertain. V was clipped by 3 bases and J by 9 bases, with 12 bases between them. There are 13 residues in the CDR3. Written as DNA, the CDR3 is TGTGCCAGCAGTTTCGGCCGGGTGGTTGAGCAGTTCTTC. It translates to CASSFGRVVEQFF.

The chain is built from TRBV12-3 or TRBV12-4 and TRBJ1-5; D is uncertain. With 6 bases removed from V and 0 bases from J, the gap between germline ends came to 12 bases. The CDR3 length is 15 residues. CDR3 nucleotide sequence: TGTGCCAGCAGCTCCGGACGGGCTAGCAATCAGCCCCAGCATTTT. It encodes CASSSGRASNQPQHF.

Concerning this clonotype: A read error may explain this, as a much larger clone is one base away. The chain carries TRBV29-1 and TRBJ2-5; 12 bases fit TRBD2. V gave up 7 bases and J gave up 11 bases; unmatched junction bases: 14. The CDR3 totals 14 residues. Germline V gives CDR1 SQVTM, CDR2 ANQGSEA. The CDR3: CSASGRAEYNEQYF. CDR3 coding DNA: TGCAGCGCTAGCGGGAGGGCCGAGTACAATGAGCAGTACTTC.

The chain combines TRBV29-1 with TRBJ1-1; D may be TRBD1 (5 bases). Per the germline V gene, CDR1 is SQVTM and CDR2 is ANQGSEA. The CDR3 extends over 11 amino acids. Trimming left V 6 bases short and J 1 base short, with 6 bases between. As DNA, the CDR3 is TGCAGCGTAGGGACGAACACTGAAGCTTTCTTT. This sequence encodes CSVGTNTEAFF.

The V gene is TRBV20-1, the J gene TRBJ2-7, with 11 bases that match TRBD2. The J call is doubtful: the DNA matches TRBJ2-5 better. There are 14 residues in the CDR3. From germline, CDR1 is DFQATT and CDR2 SNEGSKA (reference sequence). The CDR3 coding sequence is TGCAGTGCTCAACTAGCGGGAGTCTTTGAGACCCAGTACTTC. Translation gives CSAQLAGVFETQYF.

This chain links TRBV28 with TRBJ2-4, with D maybe TRBD2 (6 bases). Germline CDR1 MDHEN, CDR2 SYDVKM. The CDR3 is made up of 15 amino acids. Trimming shortened V by 7 bases and J by 9 bases, and 22 bases separated the two germline ends. In nucleotides, the CDR3 is TGTGCCAGCACTCTCGTTCGGCCGGCCGGGGGCATTCAGTACTTC. Translating it yields CASTLVRPAGGIQYF.

This clonotype appeared a few times. The chain has TRBV28 and TRBJ1-2; D remains unclear. CDR1 is MDHEN and CDR2 is SYDVKM in the germline V gene. The ends were cut back, 7 bases at V and 5 bases at J, with 17 bases in the middle. The CDR3 loop spans 14 amino acids. The CDR3 loop reads CASTVQGQRYGYTF. In DNA form, the CDR3 reads TGTGCCAGCACCGTACAAGGGCAGAGGTATGGCTACACCTTC.

On this clonotype itself: Being one base from a much bigger clone, this may be a read error. The genes are TRBV4-3 and TRBJ2-7, with a weak D call TRBD2 (6 bases). CDR3 length: 14 amino acids. Per the germline V gene, CDR1 is LGHNA and CDR2 is YSLEER. Trimming stripped 1 base from V and 3 bases from J, with 10 bases between. The CDR3 reads CASSQGTTSYEQYF. The CDR3 DNA reads TGCGCCAGCAGCCAAGGTACGACTAGCTACGAGCAGTACTTC.